This TCR beta chain was obtained from a study of T cells in Graves' hyperthyroidism and ophthalmopathy (dated by TCRdb to the late 2010s). Study-level background: Peripheral blood samples were taken at initial diagnosis, before any treatment was given. In roughly six Graves' hyperthyroidism patients, the study also compared T-cell repertoires from thyroid tissue with T-cell repertoires from blood. Whether ophthalmopathy could be predicted prospectively was tested in an independent validation cohort made up of roughly 19 hyperthyroidism patients plus 17 patients who later progressed to ophthalmopathy. After blood sampling, hyperthyroidism patients were treated with methimazole at a starting dose of 30 mg daily, and ophthalmopathy patients were treated with high-dose intravenous methylprednisolone. The paper describes TCR Vbeta CDR3 sequencing of fewer than 150 peripheral blood samples, made up of approximately 40 ophthalmopathy patients, roughly 80 hyperthyroidism patients and 17 progressor patients. A discovery cohort of around 98 patients, 43 with Graves' ophthalmopathy and fewer than 65 with stable Graves' hyperthyroidism, was used to find distinguishing TCR V-J signatures. The roughly 91 discovery patients were randomly divided into training and test sets at a 7:3 ratio. What the study reported, not specific to this receptor: Most expanded thyroid clonotypes (frequency above 0.001) were also detected in blood, suggesting blood repertoires may reflect thyroid immune responses. In validation, the model predicted progression to ophthalmopathy a median of around six months before onset, with roughly 70% sensitivity and roughly 73% specificity. Ophthalmopathy was separated from stable hyperthyroidism by a 13 V-J signature model, with over 85% sensitivity and roughly 84% specificity obtained in cross-validation and 80%/75% obtained in testing. No statistical method was used to fix the sample size in advance, and group allocation was not hidden from the investigators.

On this clonotype itself: What this receptor recognizes is not known. No quality values exist for individual bases; no much larger clone is one base distant.

V sheds 8 bases and J sheds 0 bases, leaving 24 bases between their ends. The CDR3 spans 17 residues, from the cysteine through the phenylalanine. The retained sequence is limited to the CDR3, 51 bases, with the frame set at the first base. The germline V gene gives CDR1 as SQVTM and CDR2 as ANQGSEA. The hyperthyroidism patients were between 18 and 65 years old and newly diagnosed, with a disease duration of less than 2 months. The study excluded patients with uncontrolled infections, other autoimmune diseases, pregnancy or lactation. Diagnoses relied on clinical symptoms, serum thyroxine and TRAb, thyroid ultrasound and orbital computed tomography. Blood from progressor patients was collected at the time of first diagnosis with hyperthyroidism, before any ophthalmopathy symptoms had appeared. Ficoll-Paque density gradient centrifugation was used to isolate PBMCs from around 9.1 ml of fresh peripheral blood. Patients classed as progressors first received a Graves' hyperthyroidism diagnosis and then went on to develop ophthalmopathy during follow-up. Trizol reagent was used to extract total RNA, and RNA quality was then checked on an Agilent 2100 Bioanalyzer.

Amplification of TCR beta CDR3 regions was carried out from RNA transcripts. A first-round RT-PCR of the TCR CDR3 used the HTBI primer set with the Qiagen OneStep RT-PCR kit. Libraries were constructed in a second round of multiplex PCR, after which size selection and purification were performed. The libraries were sequenced on an Illumina HiSeq2000 using paired-end 100 bp reads. Concerning the study's data processing: Raw data were processed with SOAPnuke, discarding reads with adapters, uncalled bases, mean Phred below 15, or no exact constant-primer or identifier match. High-quality paired reads were merged using COPE v1.2.5, and each unique nucleotide sequence was defined as a clonotype. MiTCR v1.1 was used to align clonotypes to the IMGT TRBV, TRBD and TRBJ reference segments. The analysis included only V-J combinations with a frequency above 0.0001, which together covered 99.2% of the repertoires. The TCS score was defined as F50 (clonal expansion) divided by E x V (chaos), with BLOSUM62-based TCRdist calculated between CDR3 peptides within each V-J. Welch's t-statistics and random forest reduced fewer than 550 V-J features to around 14, which were used in a naive Bayes classifier (R e1071). TCRdb took the public reads, trimmed them with fastp at Q25, ran MiXCR for clone calling and kept in-frame beta chains. Entries are consolidated by CDR3 protein sequence, retaining the most common genes and DNA. Here the V and J calls rest on TCRdb's processing, not on the authors' analysis. Counted in this sample were about 130,000 distinct CDR3 sequences; less than 25% of them appeared once. Clones ranked in the top ten supply roughly 71% of the sample.

This chain is built from TRBV29-1 and TRBJ2-3, with the identity of the D gene unclear. This sequence originates from a woman aged 50 to 60 with Graves' hyperthyroidism that later progressed to Graves' ophthalmopathy. The sequencing sample was made of blood. The base sequence is TGCAGCATTGTGCCTCCGATTTCCCCAACTAGCACAGATACGCAGTATTTT. This encodes CSIVPPISPTSTDTQYF.